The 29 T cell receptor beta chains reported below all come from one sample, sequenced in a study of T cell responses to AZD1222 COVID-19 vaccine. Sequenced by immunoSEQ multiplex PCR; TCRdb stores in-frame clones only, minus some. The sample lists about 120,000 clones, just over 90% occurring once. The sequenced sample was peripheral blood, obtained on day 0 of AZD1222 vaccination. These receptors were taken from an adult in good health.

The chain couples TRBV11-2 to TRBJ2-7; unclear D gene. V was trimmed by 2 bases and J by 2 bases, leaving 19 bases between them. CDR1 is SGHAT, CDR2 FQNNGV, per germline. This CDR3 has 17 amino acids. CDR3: CASSLYPAGIDPYEQYF. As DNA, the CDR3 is TGTGCCAGCAGCTTATATCCCGCAGGAATTGATCCCTACGAGCAGTACTTC.

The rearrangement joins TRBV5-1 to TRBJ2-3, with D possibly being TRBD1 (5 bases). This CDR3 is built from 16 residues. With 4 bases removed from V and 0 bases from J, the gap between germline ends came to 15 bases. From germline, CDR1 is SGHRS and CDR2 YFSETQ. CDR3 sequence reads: CASSRRPTDSTDTQYF. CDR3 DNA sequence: TGCGCCAGCAGCCGTCGACCGACAGATAGCACAGATACGCAGTATTTT.

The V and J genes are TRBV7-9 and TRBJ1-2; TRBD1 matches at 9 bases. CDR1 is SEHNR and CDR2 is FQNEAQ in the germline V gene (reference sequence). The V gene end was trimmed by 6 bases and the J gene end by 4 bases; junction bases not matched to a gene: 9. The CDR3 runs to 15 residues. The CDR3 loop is CASRDPGQGIYGYTF. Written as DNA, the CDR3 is TGTGCCAGCAGGGACCCGGGACAGGGAATCTATGGCTACACCTTC.

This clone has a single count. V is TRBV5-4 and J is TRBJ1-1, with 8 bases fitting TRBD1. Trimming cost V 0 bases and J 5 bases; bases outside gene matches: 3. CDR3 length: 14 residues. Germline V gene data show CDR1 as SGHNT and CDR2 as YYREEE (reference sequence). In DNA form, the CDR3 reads TGTGCCAGCAGCTTGGGACAGGGGCGGACTGAAGCTTTCTTT. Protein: CASSLGQGRTEAFF. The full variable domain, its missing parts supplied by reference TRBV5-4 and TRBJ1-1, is ETGVTQSPTHLIKTRGQQVTLRCSSQSGHNTVSWYQQALGQGPQFIFQYYREEENGRGNFPPRFSGLQFPNYSSELNVNALELDDSALYLCASSLGQGRTEAFFGQGTRLTVV.

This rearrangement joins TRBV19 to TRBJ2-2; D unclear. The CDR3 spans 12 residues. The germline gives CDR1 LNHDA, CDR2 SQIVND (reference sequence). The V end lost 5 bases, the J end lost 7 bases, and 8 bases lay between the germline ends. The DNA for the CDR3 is TGTGCCAGTAGTCCCCTGGGCGGGGAGCTGTTTTTT. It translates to CASSPLGGELFF. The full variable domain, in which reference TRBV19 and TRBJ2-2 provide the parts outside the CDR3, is DGGITQSPKYLFRKEGQNVTLSCEQNLNHDAMYWYRQDPGQGLRLIYYSQIVNDFQKGDIAEGYSVSREKKESFPLTVTSAQKNPTAFYLCASSPLGGELFFGEGSRLTVL.

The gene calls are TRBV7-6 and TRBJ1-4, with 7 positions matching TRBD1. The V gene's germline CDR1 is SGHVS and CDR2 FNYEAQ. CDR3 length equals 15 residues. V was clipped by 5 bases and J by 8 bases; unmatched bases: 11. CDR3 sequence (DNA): TGTGCCAGCAGCCCCGGACAGGCGCAAGGGGAAAAACTGTTTTTT. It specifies CASSPGQAQGEKLFF. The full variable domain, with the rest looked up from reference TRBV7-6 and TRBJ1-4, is GAGVSQSPRYKVTKRGQDVALRCDPISGHVSLYWYRQALGQGPEFLTYFNYEAQQDKSGLPNDRFSAERPEGSISTLTIQRTEQRDSAMYRCASSPGQAQGEKLFFGSGTQLSVL.

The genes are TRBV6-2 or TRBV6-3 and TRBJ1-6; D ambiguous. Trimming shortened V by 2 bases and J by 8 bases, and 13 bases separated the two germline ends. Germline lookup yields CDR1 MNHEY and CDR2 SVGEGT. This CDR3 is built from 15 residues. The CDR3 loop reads CASSYGIGFDSPLHF. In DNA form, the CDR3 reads TGTGCCAGCAGTTACGGGATAGGATTCGATTCACCCCTCCACTTT.

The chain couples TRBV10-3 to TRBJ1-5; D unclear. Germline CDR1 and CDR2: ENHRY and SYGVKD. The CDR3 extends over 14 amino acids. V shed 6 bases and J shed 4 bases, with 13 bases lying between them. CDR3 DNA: TGTGCCATCAGGGATCCTGAGGTTAATCAGCCCCAGCATTTT. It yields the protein CAIRDPEVNQPQHF.

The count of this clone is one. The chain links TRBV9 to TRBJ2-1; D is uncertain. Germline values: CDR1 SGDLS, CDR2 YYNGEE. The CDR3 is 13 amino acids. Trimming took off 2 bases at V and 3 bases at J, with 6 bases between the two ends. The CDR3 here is CASSVADYNEQFF. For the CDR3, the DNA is TGTGCCAGCAGCGTCGCGGACTACAATGAGCAGTTCTTC.

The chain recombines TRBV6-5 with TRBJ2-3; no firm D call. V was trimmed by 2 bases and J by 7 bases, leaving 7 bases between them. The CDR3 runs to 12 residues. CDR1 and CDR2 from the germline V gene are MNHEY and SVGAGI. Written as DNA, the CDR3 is TGTGCCAGCAGTTACGCTGGGAATACGCAGTATTTT. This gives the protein CASSYAGNTQYF.

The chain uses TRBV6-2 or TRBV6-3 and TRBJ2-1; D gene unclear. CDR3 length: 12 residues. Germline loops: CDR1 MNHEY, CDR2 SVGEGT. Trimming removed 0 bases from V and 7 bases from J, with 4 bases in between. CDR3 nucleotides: TGTGCCAGCAGTTACTCGCGGAATGAGCAGTTCTTC. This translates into CASSYSRNEQFF.

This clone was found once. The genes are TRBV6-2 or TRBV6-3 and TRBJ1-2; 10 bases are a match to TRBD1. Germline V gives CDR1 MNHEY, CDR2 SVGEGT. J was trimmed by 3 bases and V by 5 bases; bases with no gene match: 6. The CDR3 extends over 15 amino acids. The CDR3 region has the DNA TGTGCCAGCAGTCGACAGGGGGCTCAGTACTATGGCTACACCTTC. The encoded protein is CASSRQGAQYYGYTF.

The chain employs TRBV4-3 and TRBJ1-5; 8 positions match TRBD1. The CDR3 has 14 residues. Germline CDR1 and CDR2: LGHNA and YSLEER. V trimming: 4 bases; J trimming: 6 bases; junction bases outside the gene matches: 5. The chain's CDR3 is CASSRDRGGQPQHF. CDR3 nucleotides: TGCGCCAGCAGCCGCGACAGGGGAGGTCAGCCCCAGCATTTT.

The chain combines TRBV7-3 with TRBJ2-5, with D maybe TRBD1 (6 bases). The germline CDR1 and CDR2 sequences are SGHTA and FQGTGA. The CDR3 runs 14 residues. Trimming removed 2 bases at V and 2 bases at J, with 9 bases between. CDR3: CASSLYGTQETQYF. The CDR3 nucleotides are TGTGCCAGCAGCTTATACGGGACACAAGAGACCCAGTACTTC.

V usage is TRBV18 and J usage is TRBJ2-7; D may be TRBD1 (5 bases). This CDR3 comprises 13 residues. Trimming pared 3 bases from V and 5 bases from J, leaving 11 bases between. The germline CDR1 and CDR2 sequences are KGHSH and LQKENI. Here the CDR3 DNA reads TGTGCCAGCTCACCCGGCAGGGTAGACGAGCAGTACTTC. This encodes CASSPGRVDEQYF.

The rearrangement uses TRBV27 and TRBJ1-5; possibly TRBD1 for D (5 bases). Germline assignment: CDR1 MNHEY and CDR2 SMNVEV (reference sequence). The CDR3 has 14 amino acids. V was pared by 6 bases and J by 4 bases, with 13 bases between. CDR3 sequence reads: CASSFRDGNQPQHF. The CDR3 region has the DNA TGTGCCAGCAGCTTCAGGGATGGGAATCAGCCCCAGCATTTT.

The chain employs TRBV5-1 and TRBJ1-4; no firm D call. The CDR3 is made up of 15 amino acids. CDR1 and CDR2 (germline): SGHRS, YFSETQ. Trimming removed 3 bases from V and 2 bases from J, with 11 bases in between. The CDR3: CASSYELGTNEKLFF. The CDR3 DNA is TGCGCCAGCAGCTATGAGCTGGGGACTAATGAAAAACTGTTTTTT.

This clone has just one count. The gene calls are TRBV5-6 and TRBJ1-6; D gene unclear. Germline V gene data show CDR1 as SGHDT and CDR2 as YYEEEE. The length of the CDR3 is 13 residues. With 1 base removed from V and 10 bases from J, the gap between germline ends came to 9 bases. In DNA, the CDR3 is TGTGCCAGCAGCTTGCGGACGATGTCACCCCTCCACTTT. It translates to CASSLRTMSPLHF.

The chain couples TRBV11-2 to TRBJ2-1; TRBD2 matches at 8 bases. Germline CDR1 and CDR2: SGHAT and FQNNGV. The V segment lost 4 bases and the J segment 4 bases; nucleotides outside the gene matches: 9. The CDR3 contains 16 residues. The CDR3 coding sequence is TGTGCCAGCAGCTCAGAGTGGGCGGGGGGTTACAATGAGCAGTTCTTC. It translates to CASSSEWAGGYNEQFF.

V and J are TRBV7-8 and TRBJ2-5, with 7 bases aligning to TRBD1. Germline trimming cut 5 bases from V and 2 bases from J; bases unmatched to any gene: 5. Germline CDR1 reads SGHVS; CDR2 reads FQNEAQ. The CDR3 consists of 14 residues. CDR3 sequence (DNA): TGTGCCAGCAGCCCCAGGGGGTGGCAAGAGACCCAGTACTTC. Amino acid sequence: CASSPRGWQETQYF. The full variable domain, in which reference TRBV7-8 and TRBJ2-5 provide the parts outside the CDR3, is GAGVSQSPRYKVAKRGQDVALRCDPISGHVSLFWYQQALGQGPEFLTYFQNEAQLDKSGLPSDRFFAERPEGSVSTLKIQRTQQEDSAVYLCASSPRGWQETQYFGPGTRLLVL.

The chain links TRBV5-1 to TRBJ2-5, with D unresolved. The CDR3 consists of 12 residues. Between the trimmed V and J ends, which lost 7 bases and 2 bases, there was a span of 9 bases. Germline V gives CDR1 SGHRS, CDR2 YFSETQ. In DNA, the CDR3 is TGCGCCAGCTCCAGCGAACAAGAGACCCAGTACTTC. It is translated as CASSSEQETQYF. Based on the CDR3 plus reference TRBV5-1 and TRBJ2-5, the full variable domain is KAGVTQTPRYLIKTRGQQVTLSCSPISGHRSVSWYQQTPGQGLQFLFEYFSETQRNKGNFPGRFSGRQFSNSRSEMNVSTLELGDSALYLCASSSEQETQYFGPGTRLLVL.

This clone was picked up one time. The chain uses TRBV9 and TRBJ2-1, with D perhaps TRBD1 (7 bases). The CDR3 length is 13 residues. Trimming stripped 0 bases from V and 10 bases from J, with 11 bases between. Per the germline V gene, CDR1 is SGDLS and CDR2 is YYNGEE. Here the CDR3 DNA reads TGTGCCAGCAGCGTAGCTCAGGGGGGCGAGCAGTTCTTC. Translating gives CASSVAQGGEQFF.

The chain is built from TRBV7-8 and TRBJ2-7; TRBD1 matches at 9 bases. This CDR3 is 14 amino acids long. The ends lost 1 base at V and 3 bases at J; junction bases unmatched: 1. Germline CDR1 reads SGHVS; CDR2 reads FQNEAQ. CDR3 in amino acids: CASSLGTGVYEQYF. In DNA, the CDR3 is TGTGCCAGCAGCTTAGGGACAGGGGTCTACGAGCAGTACTTC. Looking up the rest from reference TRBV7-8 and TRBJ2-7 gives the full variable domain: GAGVSQSPRYKVAKRGQDVALRCDPISGHVSLFWYQQALGQGPEFLTYFQNEAQLDKSGLPSDRFFAERPEGSVSTLKIQRTQQEDSAVYLCASSLGTGVYEQYFGPGTRLTVT.

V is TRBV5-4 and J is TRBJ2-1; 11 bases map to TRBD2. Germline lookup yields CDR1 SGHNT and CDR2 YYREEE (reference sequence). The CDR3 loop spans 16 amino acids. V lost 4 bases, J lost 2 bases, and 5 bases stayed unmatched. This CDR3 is CASSDSGGAPYNEQFF. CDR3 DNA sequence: TGTGCCAGCAGCGATAGCGGGGGGGCCCCCTACAATGAGCAGTTCTTC.

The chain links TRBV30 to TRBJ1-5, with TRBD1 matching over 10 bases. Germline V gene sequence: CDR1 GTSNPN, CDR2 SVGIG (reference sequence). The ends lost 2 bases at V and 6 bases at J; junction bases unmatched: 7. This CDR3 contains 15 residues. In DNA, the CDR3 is TGTGCCTGGAGTAGACAGGGGGCCTTGAGTCAGCCCCAGCATTTT. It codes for CAWSRQGALSQPQHF.

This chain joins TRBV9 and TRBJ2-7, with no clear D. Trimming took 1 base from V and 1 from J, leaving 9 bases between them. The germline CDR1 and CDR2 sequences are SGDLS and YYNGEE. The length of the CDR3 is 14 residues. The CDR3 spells CASSVLGQSYEQYF. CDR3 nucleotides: TGTGCCAGCAGCGTACTGGGCCAGTCCTACGAGCAGTACTTC.

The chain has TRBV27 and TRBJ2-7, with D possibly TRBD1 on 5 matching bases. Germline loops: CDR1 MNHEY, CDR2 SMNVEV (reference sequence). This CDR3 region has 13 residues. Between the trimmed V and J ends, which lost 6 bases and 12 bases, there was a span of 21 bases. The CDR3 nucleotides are TGTGCCAGCAGGGAACAGGTTTCGGCAAGGCCGTACTTC. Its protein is CASREQVSARPYF.

The CDR3 DNA is TGTGCCAGCAGCTTAGATGGCCGCACTGAAGCTTTCTTT. It encodes CASSLDGRTEAFF. The rearrangement joins TRBV7-9 to TRBJ1-1; D unclear. V was shortened by 1 base and J by 4 bases, with 7 bases between the two germline ends. CDR1 is SEHNR, CDR2 FQNEAQ, per germline (reference sequence). The CDR3 contains 13 residues. Filled out from reference TRBV7-9 and TRBJ1-1, the complete variable domain reads DTGVSQNPRHKITKRGQNVTFRCDPISEHNRLYWYRQTLGQGPEFLTYFQNEAQLEKSRLLSDRFSAERPKGSFSTLEIQRTEQGDSAMYLCASSLDGRTEAFFGQGTRLTVV.

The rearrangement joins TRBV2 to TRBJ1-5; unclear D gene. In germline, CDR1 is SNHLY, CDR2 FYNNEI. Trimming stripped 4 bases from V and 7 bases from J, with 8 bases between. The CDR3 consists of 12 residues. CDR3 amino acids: CASSGVRQPQHF. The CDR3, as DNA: TGTGCCAGCAGTGGTGTTAGGCAGCCCCAGCATTTT.